The 20 T cell receptor beta chains in this list originate from one sample, sequenced in a study of graft-versus-host responses after intestinal transplantation. Clones were read by immunoSEQ multiplex PCR, and TCRdb kept only the in-frame ones, dropping some. The sample lists around 110,000 clones, 85% to 95% occurring once. No antigen has been identified for these receptors. The sample in question was unstimulated CD4+ T cells sorted from spleen or lymph node cells, obtained before transplant. Receptors were obtained from a human donor who was the organ donor for an intestinal transplant.

This clone showed up just once. DNA for the CDR3: TGTGCCAGCAGTTTCGCACCGGGATTTAATGAAAAACTGTTTTTT. Translated: CASSFAPGFNEKLFF. This chain joins TRBV28 and TRBJ1-4; D is undetermined. The CDR3 consists of 15 residues. Trimming removed 3 bases at V and 4 bases at J, with 12 bases between. CDR1 and CDR2 (germline): MDHEN, SYDVKM. Drawing the rest from reference TRBV28 and TRBJ1-4, the complete variable domain is DVKVTQSSRYLVKRTGEKVFLECVQDMDHENMFWYRQDPGLGLRLIYFSYDVKMKEKGDIPEGYSVSREKKERFSLILESASTNQTSMYLCASSFAPGFNEKLFFGSGTQLSVL.

The chain joins TRBV6-6 to TRBJ1-3; D is undetermined. Germline CDR1 and CDR2: MNHNY and SVGAGI (reference sequence). CDR3 size: 13 residues. Trimming removed 2 bases from V and 0 bases from J, with 2 bases in between. The CDR3 loop is CASSYISGNTIYF. The DNA of the CDR3 is TGTGCCAGCAGTTACATCTCTGGAAACACCATATATTTT.

V gene TRBV6-5 combines with J gene TRBJ2-1; a weak D match, TRBD2 (5 bases). Germline loops: CDR1 MNHEY, CDR2 SVGAGI. Between the trimmed V and J ends, which lost 6 bases and 7 bases, there was a span of 10 bases. The CDR3 extends over 12 amino acids. CDR3 region: CASSRRPNEQFF. For the CDR3, the DNA is TGTGCCAGCAGCCGGAGGCCGAATGAGCAGTTCTTC.

The chain employs TRBV28 and TRBJ1-1; maybe TRBD1 (5 bases). The germline gives CDR1 MDHEN, CDR2 SYDVKM. V was cut by 5 bases and J by 6 bases, with 10 bases left in between. The CDR3 loop spans 12 amino acids. The CDR3 DNA sequence: TGTGCCAGCAGTAGGGGTAAGGCTGAAGCTTTCTTT. It yields the protein CASSRGKAEAFF.

The gene calls are TRBV6-6 and TRBJ2-7; D is uncertain. V lost 1 base and J 0 bases, leaving 7 bases between the germline ends. Germline CDR1 reads MNHNY; CDR2 reads SVGAGI (reference sequence). The CDR3 spans 14 residues. CDR3 DNA sequence: TGTGCCAGCAGTTACTTCCAGGACTCCTACGAGCAGTACTTC. Its translation is CASSYFQDSYEQYF.

This clone was counted a few times. V and J are TRBV2 and TRBJ2-7; D perhaps matches TRBD2 (5 bases). Trimming pared 4 bases from V and 6 bases from J, leaving 10 bases between. Germline CDR1 and CDR2: SNHLY and FYNNEI. This CDR3 has 12 amino acids. CDR3 sequence (DNA): TGTGCCAGCAGTGTCCTGGCGGGCGAGCAGTACTTC. Translation gives CASSVLAGEQYF.

The rearrangement joins TRBV7-3 to TRBJ2-7; D is undetermined. The V end was cut by 2 bases, the J end by 1 base, with 6 bases between. Germline V gene lookup returns CDR1 SGHTA and CDR2 FQGTGA. The CDR3 runs to 13 residues. The CDR3 loop reads CASSLFGSYEQYF. The CDR3 DNA is TGTGCCAGCAGCTTATTTGGTTCCTACGAGCAGTACTTC.

The V call is TRBV6-5, the J call TRBJ1-2, with a tentative D call TRBD1 (5 bases). Germline V gene lookup returns CDR1 MNHEY and CDR2 SVGAGI. The CDR3 has 14 amino acids. V was shortened by 6 bases and J by 2 bases, with 13 bases between the two germline ends. This CDR3 is CASRTSGLNYGYTF. The CDR3 region has the DNA TGTGCCAGCAGAACCTCGGGGCTGAACTATGGCTACACCTTC.

The V call is TRBV12-2, the J call TRBJ1-1; whether TRBD1, the table's D call, matches the DNA was not checked. TRBV12-2 is tagged as a pseudogene. The CDR3 consists of 16 residues. Here the CDR3 reads CASRPPPPGSPREAFF. The CDR3 DNA reads TGTGCAAGTCGCCCACCACCCCCAGGGTCCCCTCGTGAAGCTTTCTTT.

On this clone: The germline gene is not matched at one end of the junction; a read error may be the cause. The CDR3 DNA reads as TGTGCCAGCAGTTTAATTTGGACAGGGAAGAGCTCTTTC. This sequence encodes CASSLIWTGKSSF. This chain connects TRBV28 to TRBJ1-2; TRBD1 matches 8 bases. Germline values: CDR1 MDHEN, CDR2 SYDVKM. The length of the CDR3 is 13 residues.

The chain uses TRBV6-5 and TRBJ2-6; 8 nucleotides line up with TRBD1. With V trimmed by 6 bases and J by 3 bases, 4 bases remained unmatched. CDR3 length: 15 residues. CDR1 MNHEY and CDR2 SVGAGI come from the germline V gene. DNA for the CDR3: TGTGCCAGCAGCCGGACAGGGTATGGGGCCAACGTCCTGACTTTC. Its protein is CASSRTGYGANVLTF.

This rearrangement joins TRBV6-1 to TRBJ2-7, with TRBD1 matching over 12 bases. Germline V gene lookup returns CDR1 MNHNS and CDR2 SASEGT. There are 14 residues in the CDR3. The V and J ends lost 10 bases and 6 bases, in that order; junction bases with no gene match: 10. The CDR3 coding sequence is TGTGCCACCAATACCGGGACAGGGGGCTTCGAGCAGTACTTC. It is translated as CATNTGTGGFEQYF.

The chain couples TRBV28 to TRBJ2-6; the D is unclear. This CDR3 has 16 amino acids. Germline loops: CDR1 MDHEN, CDR2 SYDVKM. V was pared by 4 bases and J by 1 base, with 11 bases between. DNA of the CDR3: TGTGCCAGCAGTTCCGACGGGTGGTCTGGGGCCAACGTCCTGACTTTC. Its protein product is CASSSDGWSGANVLTF.

This clone was counted between two and nine times. This chain links TRBV2 with TRBJ2-1; D not resolved. The CDR3 sequence is 11 residues long. Germline assignment: CDR1 SNHLY and CDR2 FYNNEI. V was clipped by 3 bases and J by 3 bases, with 0 bases between them. CDR3 residues: CASSDYNEQFF. The CDR3 nucleotides read TGTGCCAGCAGTGACTACAATGAGCAGTTCTTC.

This sequence joins TRBV30 and TRBJ2-7, with a possible D match to TRBD2 (5 bases). This CDR3 region has 12 residues. Germline assignment: CDR1 GTSNPN and CDR2 SVGIG (reference sequence). Trimming left V 0 bases short and J 4 bases short, with 7 bases between. The chain's CDR3 is CAWSVADYEQYF. CDR3 coding DNA: TGTGCCTGGAGTGTAGCGGATTACGAGCAGTACTTC.

The V and J genes are TRBV4-3 and TRBJ1-3, with unresolved D. V lost 3 bases and J lost 3, with 6 bases in between. CDR1 is LGHNA, CDR2 YSLEER, per germline. The CDR3 extends over 13 amino acids. The CDR3 loop is CASSQGIGNTIYF. As DNA, the CDR3 is TGCGCCAGCAGCCAGGGTATTGGAAACACCATATATTTT.

This clone was counted a single time. The J gene is TRBJ2-2, the V gene TRBV19, with D possibly TRBD1 on 7 matching bases. Germline loops: CDR1 LNHDA, CDR2 SQIVND (reference sequence). The V end was cut by 7 bases, the J end by 4 bases, with 19 bases between. The CDR3 is 16 residues long. The chain's CDR3 is CASTQGGGLITGELFF. The DNA for the CDR3 is TGTGCCAGTACCCAGGGGGGCGGGTTGATCACCGGGGAGCTGTTTTTT.

The chain couples TRBV6-5 to TRBJ2-3; tentatively, D is TRBD2 (5 bases). Germline V gives CDR1 MNHEY, CDR2 SVGAGI. The CDR3 has 13 residues. V shed 11 bases and J shed 1 base, with 13 bases lying between them. CDR3 residues: CAGRGAGTDTQYF. DNA for the CDR3: TGTGCCGGTCGGGGAGCAGGCACAGATACGCAGTATTTT.

This chain uses TRBV5-6 with TRBJ2-3; 7 positions agree with TRBD2. Germline lookup yields CDR1 SGHDT and CDR2 YYEEEE. V lost 4 bases, J lost 0 bases, and 8 bases stayed unmatched. The CDR3 is 16 amino acids. In DNA, the CDR3 is TGTGCCAGCAGCAAGAGACTAGCAGCTAGCACAGATACGCAGTATTTT. Translated: CASSKRLAASTDTQYF.

The chain links TRBV11-2 to TRBJ2-1, with TRBD2 matching 10 bases. Germline assignment: CDR1 SGHAT and CDR2 FQNNGV. CDR3 size: 17 residues. V dropped 1 base and J dropped 0; count of bases not matched to a gene: 3. The CDR3 DNA reads TGTGCCAGCAGCTTAGGCGCTAGCGGGAGCTCCTACAATGAGCAGTTCTTC. Amino acids: CASSLGASGSSYNEQFF. Combining the CDR3 with reference TRBV11-2 and TRBJ2-1 gives the whole variable domain EAGVAQSPRYKIIEKRQSVAFWCNPISGHATLYWYQQILGQGPKLLIQFQNNGVVDDSQLPKDRFSAERLKGVDSTLKIQPAKLEDSAVYLCASSLGASGSSYNEQFFGPGTRLTVL.